The 5 T cell receptor beta chains below come from one sample, sequenced in a study of CD8+CD57+ T cells in acquired aplastic anemia. CD8+CD57+ cell expansion, shown by flow cytometry, had occurred in the patients selected for sequencing. For CDR3 and TCR beta VDJ profiling, genomic DNA was the template used. TCRdb analysed the reads with MiXCR anew, one entry per CDR3 protein. The sample contains over 150,000 distinct CDR3 sequences, 65% to 75% of which appear only once. Sequenced input: sorted CD4+, CD8+, or CD8+CD57+ T cells (not recorded which) from PBMCs. The receptors shown here come from a human donor with aplastic anemia.

The chain combines TRBV20-1 with TRBJ1-1; possible D gene TRBD1, 5 bases. Germline lookup yields CDR1 DFQATT and CDR2 SNEGSKA (reference sequence). V dropped 6 bases and J dropped 5 bases, with 16 bases sitting between them. CDR3 length: 13 amino acids. The DNA for the CDR3 is TGCAGTGCCCCAGGGTCGGGAGAGACTGAAGCTTTCTTT. Its protein is CSAPGSGETEAFF.

This clonotype was observed a single time. This chain joins TRBV29-1 and TRBJ2-2, with 8 bases aligning to TRBD1. The CDR3 covers 15 residues. The germline gives CDR1 SQVTM, CDR2 ANQGSEA. J gave up 6 bases and V 6 bases, and 12 bases lay outside the gene matches. The CDR3 DNA reads TGCAGCGTGACGGCCGGGACAGGTTTCGCCGGGGAGCTGTTTTTT. Translated: CSVTAGTGFAGELFF.

The chain uses TRBV9 and TRBJ1-1, with D unclear. Trimming left V 4 bases short and J 0 bases short, with 16 bases between. Germline-derived CDR1 and CDR2 are SGDLS and YYNGEE. The CDR3 has 16 amino acids. CDR3 residues: CASSPKAQVLNTEAFF. The CDR3 DNA reads as TGTGCCAGCAGCCCCAAAGCACAAGTCTTGAACACTGAAGCTTTCTTT. Full variable domain (remainder filled in from reference TRBV9 and TRBJ1-1): DSGVTQTPKHLITATGQRVTLRCSPRSGDLSVYWYQQSLDQGLQFLIQYYNGEERAKGNILERFSAQQFPDLHSELNLSSLELGDSALYFCASSPKAQVLNTEAFFGQGTRLTVV.

The chain uses TRBV20-1 and TRBJ2-2; D ambiguous. Per germline, CDR1 DFQATT and CDR2 SNEGSKA (reference sequence). V lost 4 bases and J 3 bases, leaving 3 bases between the germline ends. The length of the CDR3 is 11 residues. This CDR3 reads CSAIYTGELFF. The DNA for the CDR3 is TGCAGTGCTATATACACCGGGGAGCTGTTTTTT.

This clonotype was recorded a few times. V and J are TRBV5-6 and TRBJ1-5; D is perhaps TRBD1 (6 bases). There are 15 residues in the CDR3. CDR1 SGHDT and CDR2 YYEEEE come from the germline V gene. The V end lost 0 bases, the J end lost 3 bases, and 10 bases lay between the germline ends. The DNA for the CDR3 is TGTGCCAGCAGCTTGGCCAGGGGTGCCAATCAGCCCCAGCATTTT. Protein product: CASSLARGANQPQHF.